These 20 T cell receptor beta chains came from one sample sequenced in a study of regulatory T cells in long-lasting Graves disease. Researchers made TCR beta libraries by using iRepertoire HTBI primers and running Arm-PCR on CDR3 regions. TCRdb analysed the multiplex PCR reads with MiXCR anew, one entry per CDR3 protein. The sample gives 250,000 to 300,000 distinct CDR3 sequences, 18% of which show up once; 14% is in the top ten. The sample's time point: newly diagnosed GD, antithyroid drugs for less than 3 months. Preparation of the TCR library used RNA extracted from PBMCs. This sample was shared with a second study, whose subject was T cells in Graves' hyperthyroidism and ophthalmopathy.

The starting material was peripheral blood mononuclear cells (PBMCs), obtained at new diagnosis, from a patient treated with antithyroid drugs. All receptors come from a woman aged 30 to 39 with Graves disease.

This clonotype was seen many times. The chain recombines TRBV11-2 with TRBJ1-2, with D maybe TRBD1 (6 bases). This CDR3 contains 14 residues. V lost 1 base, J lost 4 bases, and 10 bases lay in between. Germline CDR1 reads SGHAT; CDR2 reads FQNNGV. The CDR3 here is CASSLGTVLYGYTF. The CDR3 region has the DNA TGTGCCAGCAGCTTAGGGACAGTCCTCTATGGCTACACCTTC.

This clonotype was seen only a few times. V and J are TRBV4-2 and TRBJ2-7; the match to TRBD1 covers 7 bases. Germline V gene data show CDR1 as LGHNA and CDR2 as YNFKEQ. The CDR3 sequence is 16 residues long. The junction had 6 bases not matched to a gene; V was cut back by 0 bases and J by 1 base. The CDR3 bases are TGTGCCAGCAGCCAAGAGTATAGGGACAGTTCCTACGAGCAGTACTTC. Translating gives CASSQEYRDSSYEQYF.

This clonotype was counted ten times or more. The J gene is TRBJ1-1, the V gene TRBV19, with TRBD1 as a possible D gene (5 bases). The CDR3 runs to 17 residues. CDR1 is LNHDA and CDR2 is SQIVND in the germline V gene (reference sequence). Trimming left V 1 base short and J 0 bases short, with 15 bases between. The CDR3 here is CASSIVGGTNMNTEAFF. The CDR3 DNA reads TGTGCCAGTAGTATAGTGGGAGGGACCAACATGAACACTGAAGCTTTCTTT.

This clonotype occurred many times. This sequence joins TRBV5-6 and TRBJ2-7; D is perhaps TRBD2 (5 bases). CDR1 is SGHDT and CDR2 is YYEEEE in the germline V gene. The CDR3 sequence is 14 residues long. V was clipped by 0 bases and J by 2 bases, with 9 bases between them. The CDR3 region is CASSLGRATYEQYF. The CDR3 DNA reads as TGTGCCAGCAGCTTGGGGCGGGCGACCTACGAGCAGTACTTC.

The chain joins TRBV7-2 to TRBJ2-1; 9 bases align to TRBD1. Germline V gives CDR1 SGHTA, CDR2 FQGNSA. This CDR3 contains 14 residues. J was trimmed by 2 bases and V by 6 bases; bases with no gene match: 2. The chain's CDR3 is CASRGTGTYNEQFF. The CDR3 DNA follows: TGTGCCAGCAGGGGGACAGGGACCTACAATGAGCAGTTCTTC.

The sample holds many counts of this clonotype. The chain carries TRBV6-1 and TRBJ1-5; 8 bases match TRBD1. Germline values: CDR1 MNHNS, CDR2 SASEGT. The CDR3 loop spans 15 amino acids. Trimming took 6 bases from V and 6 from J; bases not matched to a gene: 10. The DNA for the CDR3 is TGTGCCAGCAGCCTAGGACAGGGATATAGTCAGCCCCAGCATTTT. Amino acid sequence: CASSLGQGYSQPQHF.

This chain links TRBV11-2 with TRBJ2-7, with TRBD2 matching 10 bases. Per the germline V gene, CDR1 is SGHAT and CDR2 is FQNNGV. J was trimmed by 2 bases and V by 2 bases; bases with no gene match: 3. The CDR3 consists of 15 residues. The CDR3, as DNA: TGTGCCAGCAGCTTACCAGCGGGAGGGCCCTACGAGCAGTACTTC. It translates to CASSLPAGGPYEQYF.

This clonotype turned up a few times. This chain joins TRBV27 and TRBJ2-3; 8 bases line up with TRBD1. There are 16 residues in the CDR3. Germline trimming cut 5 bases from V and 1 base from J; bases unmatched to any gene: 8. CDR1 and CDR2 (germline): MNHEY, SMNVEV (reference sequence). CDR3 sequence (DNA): TGTGCCAGCAGTACATCTCCGGGACAGGGCACAGATACGCAGTATTTT. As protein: CASSTSPGQGTDTQYF.

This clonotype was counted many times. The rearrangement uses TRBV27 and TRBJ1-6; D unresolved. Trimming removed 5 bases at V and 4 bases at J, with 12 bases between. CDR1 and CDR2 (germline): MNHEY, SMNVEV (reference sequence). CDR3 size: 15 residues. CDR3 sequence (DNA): TGTGCCAGCAGTCCGGGCCGCCGATATAATTCACCCCTCCACTTT. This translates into CASSPGRRYNSPLHF.

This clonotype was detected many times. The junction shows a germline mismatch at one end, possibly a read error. The CDR3 spells CASSLDVRGDYGYTF. CDR3 DNA sequence: TGCGCCAGCAGCTTGGACGTACGAGGAGACTATGGCTACACCTTC. The chain has TRBV7-9 and TRBJ1-2; D remains unclear. This CDR3 is 15 amino acids long. Germline values: CDR1 SEHNR, CDR2 FQNEAQ (reference sequence). Based on the CDR3 plus reference TRBV7-9 and TRBJ1-2, the full variable domain is DTGVSQNPRHKITKRGQNVTFRCDPISEHNRLYWYRQTLGQGPEFLTYFQNEAQLEKSRLLSDRFSAERPKGSFSTLEIQRTEQGDSAMYLCASSLDVRGDYGYTFGSGTRLTVV.

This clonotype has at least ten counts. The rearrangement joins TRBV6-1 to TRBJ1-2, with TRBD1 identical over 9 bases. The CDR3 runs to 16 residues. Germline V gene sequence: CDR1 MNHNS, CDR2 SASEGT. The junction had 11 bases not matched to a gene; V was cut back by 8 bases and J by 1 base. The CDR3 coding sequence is TGTGCCAGCGGGGGGCACAGGGGGCCCCGTAACTATGGCTACACCTTC. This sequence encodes CASGGHRGPRNYGYTF.

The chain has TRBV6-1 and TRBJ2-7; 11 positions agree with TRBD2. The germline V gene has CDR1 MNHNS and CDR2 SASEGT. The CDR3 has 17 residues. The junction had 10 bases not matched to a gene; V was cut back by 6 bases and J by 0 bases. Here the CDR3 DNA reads TGTGCCAGCAGCTCCCAGACTAGCGGGGTTTCCTCCTACGAGCAGTACTTC. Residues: CASSSQTSGVSSYEQYF.

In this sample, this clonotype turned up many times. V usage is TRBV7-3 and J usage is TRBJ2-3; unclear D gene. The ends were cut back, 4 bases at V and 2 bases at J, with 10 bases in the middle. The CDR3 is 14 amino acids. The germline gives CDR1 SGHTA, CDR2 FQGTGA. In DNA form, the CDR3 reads TGTGCCAGCAGCTCAAGACCGGCCACAGATACGCAGTATTTT. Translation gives CASSSRPATDTQYF.

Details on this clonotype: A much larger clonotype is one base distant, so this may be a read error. This chain's CDR3 is CANSLVQGHYYGYTF. CDR3 nucleotides: TGTGCCAACAGCTTAGTGCAGGGCCATTACTATGGCTACACCTTC. The V and J genes are TRBV7-9 and TRBJ1-2; D is possibly TRBD1 (5 bases). Germline V CDR1 and CDR2: SEHNR, FQNEAQ (reference sequence). This CDR3 is 15 amino acids long.

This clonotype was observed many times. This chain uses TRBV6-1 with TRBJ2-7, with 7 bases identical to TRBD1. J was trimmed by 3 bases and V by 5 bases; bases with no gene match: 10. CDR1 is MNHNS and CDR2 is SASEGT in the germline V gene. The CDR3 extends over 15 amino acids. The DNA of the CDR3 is TGTGCCAGCAGTCGCCGGGACAGCGAAAACTACGAGCAGTACTTC. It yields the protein CASSRRDSENYEQYF.

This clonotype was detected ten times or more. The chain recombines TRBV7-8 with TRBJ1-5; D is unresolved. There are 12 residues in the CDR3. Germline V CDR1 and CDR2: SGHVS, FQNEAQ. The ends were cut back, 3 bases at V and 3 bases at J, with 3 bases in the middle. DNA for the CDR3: TGTGCCAGCAGCTTTACCAATCAGCCCCAGCATTTT. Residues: CASSFTNQPQHF.

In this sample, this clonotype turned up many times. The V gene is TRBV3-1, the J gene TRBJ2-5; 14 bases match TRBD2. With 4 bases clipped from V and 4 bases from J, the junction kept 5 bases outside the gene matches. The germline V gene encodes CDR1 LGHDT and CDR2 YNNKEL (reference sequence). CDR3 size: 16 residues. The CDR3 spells CASSLTSGGAPETQYF. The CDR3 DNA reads TGTGCCAGCAGCCTGACTAGCGGGGGGGCCCCAGAGACCCAGTACTTC.

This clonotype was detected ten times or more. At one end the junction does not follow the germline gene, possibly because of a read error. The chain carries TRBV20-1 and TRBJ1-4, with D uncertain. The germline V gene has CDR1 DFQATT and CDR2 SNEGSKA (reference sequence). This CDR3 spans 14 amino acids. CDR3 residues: CSARGQSTNEKLFF. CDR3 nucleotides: TGCAGTGCTAGAGGGCAGTCAACGAATGAAAAACTGTTTTTT.

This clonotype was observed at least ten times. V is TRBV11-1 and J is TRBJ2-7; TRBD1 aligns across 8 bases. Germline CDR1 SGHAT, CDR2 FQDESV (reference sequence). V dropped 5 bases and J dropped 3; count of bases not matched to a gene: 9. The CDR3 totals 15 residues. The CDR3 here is CASSLPRTGIYEQYF. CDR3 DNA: TGTGCCAGCAGCCTTCCCCGGACAGGGATCTACGAGCAGTACTTC.

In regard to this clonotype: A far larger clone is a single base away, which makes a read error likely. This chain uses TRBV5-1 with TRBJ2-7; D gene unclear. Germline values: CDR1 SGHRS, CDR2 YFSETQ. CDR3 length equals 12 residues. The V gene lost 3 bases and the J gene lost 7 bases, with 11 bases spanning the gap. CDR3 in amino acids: CASSWGSYEQYF. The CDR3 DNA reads TGCGCCAGCAGCTGGGGATCATATGAGCAGTACTTC. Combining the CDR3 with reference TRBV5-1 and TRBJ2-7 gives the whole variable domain KAGVTQTPRYLIKTRGQQVTLSCSPISGHRSVSWYQQTPGQGLQFLFEYFSETQRNKGNFPGRFSGRQFSNSRSEMNVSTLELGDSALYLCASSWGSYEQYFGPGTRLTVT.